What follows are 14 T cell receptor beta chains derived from one specimen sequenced in a study of OX40 agonist ivuxolimab in advanced cancers. Sequencing used immunoSEQ multiplex PCR; TCRdb keeps in-frame clones, though not all of them. The table shows roughly 65,000 clones, with 60% to 85% occurring only once. The starting material was CD4+ or CD8+ T cells sorted from blood, obtained in a trial of the OX40 agonist ivuxolimab. The receptors were gathered from an adult with an advanced solid tumor such as melanoma, head and neck, liver or kidney cancer.

The genes are TRBV19 and TRBJ2-7; D gene uncertain. Between the trimmed V and J ends, which lost 5 bases and 6 bases, there was a span of 23 bases. Per germline, CDR1 LNHDA and CDR2 SQIVND (reference sequence). CDR3 length: 16 residues. CDR3 sequence (DNA): TGTGCCAGTAGTTCAGAACCCCAGGCTGGCGGTTTCGAGCAGTACTTC. It codes for CASSSEPQAGGFEQYF.

The chain recombines TRBV9 with TRBJ2-1; 7 positions agree with TRBD2. CDR1 and CDR2 (germline): SGDLS, YYNGEE. The junction had 19 bases not matched to a gene; V was cut back by 4 bases and J by 9 bases. CDR3 length: 17 amino acids. The CDR3 nucleotides read TGTGCCAGCAGCCCCCGAGCAACTAGCCCTCGCGGGGGTGAGCAGTTCTTC. It codes for CASSPRATSPRGGEQFF.

The chain employs TRBV11-3 and TRBJ2-5, with D tentatively TRBD2 (7 bases). The CDR3 has 16 residues. Germline CDR1 SGHNT, CDR2 YENEEA. Trimming removed 5 bases from V and 1 base from J, with 17 bases in between. The CDR3 bases are TGTGCCAGCAGCCCCGGGGGGCAGGGCCCCCAAGAGACCCAGTACTTC. Protein sequence: CASSPGGQGPQETQYF.

The gene calls are TRBV9 and TRBJ1-3; no reliable D call. This CDR3 is built from 16 residues. Germline V CDR1 and CDR2: SGDLS, YYNGEE. V was shortened by 4 bases and J by 4 bases, with 18 bases between the two germline ends. CDR3: CASSPRSAKGGNTIYF. DNA of the CDR3: TGTGCCAGCAGCCCCCGGAGCGCTAAAGGAGGAAACACCATATATTTT.

A remark on this clone: Germline and junction disagree at one end, which may indicate a read error. The V call is TRBV4-1, the J call TRBJ2-1; 8 bases match TRBD2. CDR1 MGHRA and CDR2 YSYEKL come from the germline V gene. The CDR3 consists of 13 residues. The CDR3 coding sequence is TGCGCCAGCAGCCTCACCCCCCGAGCGGGAGAGCTCTTC. This codes for CASSLTPRAGELF.

This clone occurred a few times. The chain couples TRBV30 to TRBJ1-5, with TRBD1 as a possible D gene (5 bases). The CDR3 is made up of 13 amino acids. V was cut by 1 base and J by 6 bases, with 10 bases left in between. Germline V gene data show CDR1 as GTSNPN and CDR2 as SVGIG (reference sequence). The CDR3 loop is CAWSGQGTQPQHF. CDR3 nucleotides: TGTGCCTGGAGTGGCCAGGGTACTCAGCCCCAGCATTTT.

This clone was found a few times. The rearrangement uses TRBV28 and TRBJ2-4; 7 positions match TRBD1. The junction had 6 bases not matched to a gene; V was cut back by 5 bases and J by 2 bases. CDR3 size: 15 residues. CDR1 and CDR2 from the germline V gene are MDHEN and SYDVKM. CDR3 sequence reads: CASSRQGSTKNIQYF. CDR3 in DNA: TGTGCCAGCAGTCGACAGGGTAGTACCAAAAACATTCAGTACTTC.

The chain couples TRBV27 to TRBJ1-5, with a weak D call TRBD1 (5 bases). Germline V lookup: CDR1 MNHEY, CDR2 SMNVEV (reference sequence). V gave up 3 bases and J gave up 1 base, with 13 bases separating them. There are 16 residues in the CDR3. DNA for the CDR3: TGTGCCAGCAGTTTTTTTGGTGGGGGGAGCAATCAGCCCCAGCATTTT. Protein sequence: CASSFFGGGSNQPQHF.

The chain combines TRBV6-6 with TRBJ2-3; weak D call: TRBD2 (6 bases). CDR3 length: 14 amino acids. Germline V gives CDR1 MNHNY, CDR2 SVGAGI (reference sequence). The V gene lost 7 bases and the J gene lost 2 bases, with 13 bases spanning the gap. DNA of the CDR3: TGTGCCAGCAAACTAGCCCGAAACACAGATACGCAGTATTTT. This codes for CASKLARNTDTQYF.

This clone has more than one count but fewer than ten. The J gene is TRBJ2-7, the V gene TRBV7-6; D call uncertain. Trimming stripped 0 bases from V and 2 bases from J, with 8 bases between. The CDR3 sequence is 14 residues long. The germline V gene encodes CDR1 SGHVS and CDR2 FNYEAQ. CDR3: CASSLARGAYEQYF. The CDR3 DNA reads as TGTGCCAGCAGCTTAGCTCGTGGTGCCTACGAGCAGTACTTC.

This clone was detected a few times. The gene calls are TRBV12-5 and TRBJ1-5; the D gene is possibly TRBD1 (5 bases). V dropped 4 bases and J dropped 5 bases, with 9 bases sitting between them. CDR1 LGHNT and CDR2 FRNRAP come from the germline V gene. The CDR3 has 13 amino acids. The DNA of the CDR3 is TGTGCTAGTGGTTGGCAGGGCGATCAGCCCCAGCATTTT. It encodes CASGWQGDQPQHF.

The chain couples TRBV10-3 to TRBJ2-7; TRBD2 matches at 9 bases. CDR3 length: 16 residues. Germline CDR1 is ENHRY and CDR2 is SYGVKD. Germline trimming cut 0 bases from V and 2 bases from J; bases unmatched to any gene: 5. The CDR3 protein is CAISESRGLAPYEQYF. As DNA, the CDR3 is TGTGCCATCAGTGAGTCGCGGGGACTAGCTCCCTACGAGCAGTACTTC.

This sequence joins TRBV5-4 and TRBJ1-1, with D perhaps matching TRBD1 (6 bases). V was clipped by 4 bases and J by 0 bases, with 13 bases between them. In germline, CDR1 is SGHNT, CDR2 YYREEE (reference sequence). The length of the CDR3 is 15 residues. This chain's CDR3 is CASSMEGGMNTEAFF. CDR3 sequence (DNA): TGTGCCAGCAGCATGGAGGGGGGAATGAACACTGAAGCTTTCTTT.

The chain has TRBV12-5 and TRBJ2-4, with 9 bases that match TRBD1. Germline V gene lookup returns CDR1 LGHNT and CDR2 FRNRAP. This CDR3 spans 16 amino acids. J was trimmed by 0 bases and V by 0 bases; bases with no gene match: 0. The CDR3 protein is CASGLVQGAAKNIQYF. Here the CDR3 DNA reads TGTGCTAGTGGTTTGGTACAGGGGGCAGCCAAAAACATTCAGTACTTC.